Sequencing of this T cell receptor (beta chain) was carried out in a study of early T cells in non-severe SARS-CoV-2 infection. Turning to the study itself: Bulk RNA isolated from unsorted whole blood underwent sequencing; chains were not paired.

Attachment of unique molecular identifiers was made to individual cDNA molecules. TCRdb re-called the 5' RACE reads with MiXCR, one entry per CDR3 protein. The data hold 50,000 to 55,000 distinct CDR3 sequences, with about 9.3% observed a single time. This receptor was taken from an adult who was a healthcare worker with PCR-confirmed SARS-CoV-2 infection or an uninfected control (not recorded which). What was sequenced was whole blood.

CDR3 nucleotides: TGTGCCAGCTCACCGTCGGGACAGGGACATTTTACCGGGGAGCTGTTTTTT. Translated, it gives CASSPSGQGHFTGELFF. The rearrangement links TRBV18 to TRBJ2-2, with 9 bases lining up with TRBD1. Germline V CDR1 and CDR2: KGHSH, LQKENI. The length of the CDR3 is 17 residues. The V gene end was trimmed by 3 bases and the J gene end by 5 bases; junction bases not matched to a gene: 10.